Described below is a single TCR beta chain sequence and its context. Trimming at V came to 10 bases and at J to 8 bases, leaving 16 bases not matched to a gene. CDR3 length: 14 residues. Germline V CDR1 and CDR2: MNHEY, SVGAGI. This entry belongs to a study of technical replicates of blood from four donors. Repertoires were generated with immunoSEQ multiplex PCR, while TCRdb's copy carries only in-frame clones and drops some. The table records 65,000 to 90,000 clones, about 90% of them present only once. The chain uses TRBV6-5 and TRBJ1-2, with TRBD1 matching over 7 bases. The TCR sequence derives from a human donor in good health. Sequencing used T cells isolated from PBMCs. CDR3 in DNA: TGTGCCACCCTTAAAGGGGGCAGTTCTCAGGGCTACACCTTC. Translated: CATLKGGSSQGYTF.